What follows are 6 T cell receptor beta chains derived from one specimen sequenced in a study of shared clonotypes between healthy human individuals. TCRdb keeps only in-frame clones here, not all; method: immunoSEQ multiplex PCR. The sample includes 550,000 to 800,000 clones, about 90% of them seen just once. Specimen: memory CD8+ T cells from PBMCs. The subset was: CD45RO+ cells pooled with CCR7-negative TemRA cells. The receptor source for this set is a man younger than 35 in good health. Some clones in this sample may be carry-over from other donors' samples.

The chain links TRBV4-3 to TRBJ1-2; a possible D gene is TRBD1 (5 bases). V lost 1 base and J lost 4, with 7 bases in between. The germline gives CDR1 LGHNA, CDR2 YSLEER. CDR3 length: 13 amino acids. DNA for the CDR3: TGCGCCAGCAGCCAAGCTCAGGGCTATGGCTACACCTTC. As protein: CASSQAQGYGYTF.

The CDR3 region is CASRAKGARVPYEQYF. The DNA for the CDR3 is TGTGCCAGCAGGGCCAAGGGGGCGCGGGTCCCCTACGAGCAGTACTTC. The chain carries TRBV2 and TRBJ2-7; 7 nucleotides agree with TRBD1. From germline, CDR1 is SNHLY and CDR2 FYNNEI. The CDR3 has 16 residues. Trimming cost V 6 bases and J 2 bases; bases outside gene matches: 13.

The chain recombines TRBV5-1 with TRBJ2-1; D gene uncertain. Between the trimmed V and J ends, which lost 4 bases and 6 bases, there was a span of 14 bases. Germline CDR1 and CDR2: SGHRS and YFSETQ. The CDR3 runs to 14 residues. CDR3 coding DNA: TGCGCCAGCAGCCTTCGCAGGCCGTTCAATGAGCAGTTCTTC. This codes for CASSLRRPFNEQFF.

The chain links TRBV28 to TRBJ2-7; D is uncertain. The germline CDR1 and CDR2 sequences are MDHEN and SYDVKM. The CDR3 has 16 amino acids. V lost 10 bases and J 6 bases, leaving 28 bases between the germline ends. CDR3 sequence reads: CATSPTIRTVGLEQYF. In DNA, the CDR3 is TGTGCCACCTCACCAACGATAAGGACCGTCGGCCTCGAGCAGTACTTC.

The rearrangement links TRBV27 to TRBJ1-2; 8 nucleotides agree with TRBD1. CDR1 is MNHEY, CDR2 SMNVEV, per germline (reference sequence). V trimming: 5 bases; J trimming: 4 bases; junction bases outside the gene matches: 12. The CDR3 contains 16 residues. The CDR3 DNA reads TGTGCCAGCAGTCCCTCCCGGACAGGGCTACCCTATGGCTACACCTTC. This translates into CASSPSRTGLPYGYTF.

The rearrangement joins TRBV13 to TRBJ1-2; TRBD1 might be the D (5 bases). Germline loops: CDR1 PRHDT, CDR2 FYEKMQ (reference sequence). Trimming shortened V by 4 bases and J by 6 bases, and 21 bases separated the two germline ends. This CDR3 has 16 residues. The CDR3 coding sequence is TGTGCCAGCAGCTCACCAGACAGAGGAAGGTCTAATGGCTACACCTTC. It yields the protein CASSSPDRGRSNGYTF.